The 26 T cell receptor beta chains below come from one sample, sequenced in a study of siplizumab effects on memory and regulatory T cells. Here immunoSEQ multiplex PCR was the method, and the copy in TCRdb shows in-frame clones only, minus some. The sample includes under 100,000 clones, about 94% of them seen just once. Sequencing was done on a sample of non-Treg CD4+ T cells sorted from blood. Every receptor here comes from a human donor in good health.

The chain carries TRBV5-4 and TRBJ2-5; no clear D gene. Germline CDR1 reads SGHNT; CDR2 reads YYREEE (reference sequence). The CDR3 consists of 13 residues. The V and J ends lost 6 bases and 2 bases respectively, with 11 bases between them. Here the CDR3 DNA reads TGTGCCAGCAAGCAGCTGACGCAAGAGACCCAGTACTTC. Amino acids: CASKQLTQETQYF.

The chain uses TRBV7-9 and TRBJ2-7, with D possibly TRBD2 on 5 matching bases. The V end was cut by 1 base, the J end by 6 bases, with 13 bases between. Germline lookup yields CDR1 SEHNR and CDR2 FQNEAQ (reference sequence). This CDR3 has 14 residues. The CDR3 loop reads CASSLGLANGEQYF. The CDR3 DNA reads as TGTGCCAGCAGCTTAGGCCTAGCAAATGGCGAGCAGTACTTC.

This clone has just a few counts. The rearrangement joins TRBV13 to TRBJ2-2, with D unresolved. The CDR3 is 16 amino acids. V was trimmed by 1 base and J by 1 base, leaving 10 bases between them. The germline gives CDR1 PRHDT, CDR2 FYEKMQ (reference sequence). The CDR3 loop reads CASSLDIGLNTGELFF. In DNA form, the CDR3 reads TGTGCCAGCAGCTTAGATATTGGGTTGAACACCGGGGAGCTGTTTTTT.

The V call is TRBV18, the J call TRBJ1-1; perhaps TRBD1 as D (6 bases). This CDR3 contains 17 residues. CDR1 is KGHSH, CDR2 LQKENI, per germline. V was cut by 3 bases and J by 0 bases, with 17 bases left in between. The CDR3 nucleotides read TGTGCCAGCTCACCGGCACAGGGAGGATTGATGAACACTGAAGCTTTCTTT. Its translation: CASSPAQGGLMNTEAFF.

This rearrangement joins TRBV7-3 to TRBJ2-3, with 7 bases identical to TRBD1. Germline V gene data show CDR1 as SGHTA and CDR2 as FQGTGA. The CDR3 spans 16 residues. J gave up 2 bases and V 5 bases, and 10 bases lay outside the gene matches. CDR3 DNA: TGTGCCAGCAGCCGCCGTCACAGGGGCGACACAGATACGCAGTATTTT. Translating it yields CASSRRHRGDTDTQYF.

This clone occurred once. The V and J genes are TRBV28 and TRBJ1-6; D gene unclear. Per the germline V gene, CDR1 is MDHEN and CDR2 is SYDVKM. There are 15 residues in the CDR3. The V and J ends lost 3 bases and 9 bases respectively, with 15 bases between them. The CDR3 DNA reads TGTGCCAGCAGTTTCGGAGGCGTCGGTGGTTCACCCCTCCACTTT. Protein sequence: CASSFGGVGGSPLHF.

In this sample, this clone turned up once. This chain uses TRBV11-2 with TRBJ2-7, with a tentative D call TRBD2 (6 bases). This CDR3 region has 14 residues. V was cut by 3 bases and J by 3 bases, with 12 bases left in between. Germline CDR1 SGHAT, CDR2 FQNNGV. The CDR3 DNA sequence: TGTGCCAGCAGCTTGTCGCGGGAAATCTACGAGCAGTACTTC. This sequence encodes CASSLSREIYEQYF.

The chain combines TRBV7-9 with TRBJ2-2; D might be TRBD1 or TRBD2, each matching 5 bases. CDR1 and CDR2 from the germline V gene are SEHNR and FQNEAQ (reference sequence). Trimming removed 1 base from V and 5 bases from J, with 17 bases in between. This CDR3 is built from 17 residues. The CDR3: CASSLDRFVGGTGELFF. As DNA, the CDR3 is TGTGCCAGCAGCTTAGATCGTTTCGTTGGGGGAACCGGGGAGCTGTTTTTT.

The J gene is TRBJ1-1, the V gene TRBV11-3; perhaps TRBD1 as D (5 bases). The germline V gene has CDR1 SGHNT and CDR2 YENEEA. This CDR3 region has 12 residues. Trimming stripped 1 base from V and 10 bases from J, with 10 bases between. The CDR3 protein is CASSLGRGPAFF. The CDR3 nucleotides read TGTGCCAGCAGCTTAGGCCGGGGCCCAGCTTTCTTT.

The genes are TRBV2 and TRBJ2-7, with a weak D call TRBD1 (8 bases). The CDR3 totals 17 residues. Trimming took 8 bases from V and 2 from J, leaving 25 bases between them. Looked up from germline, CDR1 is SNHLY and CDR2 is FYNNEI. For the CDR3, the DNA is TGTGCCAGCGAGGACAGGGCAATAGCGGGTCGTACCTACGAGCAGTACTTC. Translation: CASEDRAIAGRTYEQYF.

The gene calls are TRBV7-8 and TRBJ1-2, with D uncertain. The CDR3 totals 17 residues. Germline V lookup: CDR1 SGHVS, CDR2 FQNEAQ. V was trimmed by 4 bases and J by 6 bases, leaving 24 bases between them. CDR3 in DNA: TGTGCCAGCAGCTCAATCCCTCCCGGTGGTGGAGGAGATGGCTACACCTTC. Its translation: CASSSIPPGGGGDGYTF.

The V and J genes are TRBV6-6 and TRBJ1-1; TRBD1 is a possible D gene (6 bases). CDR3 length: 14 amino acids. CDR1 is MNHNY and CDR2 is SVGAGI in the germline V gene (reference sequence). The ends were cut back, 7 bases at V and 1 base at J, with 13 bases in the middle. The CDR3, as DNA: TGTGCCAGCACCAAAACGGACAGGAACACTGAAGCTTTCTTT. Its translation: CASTKTDRNTEAFF.

The DNA of the CDR3 is TGTGCCACCAGCAGAGATCTACAGGGGGCTTTGCACGAGCAGTACTTC. This encodes CATSRDLQGALHEQYF. The genes are TRBV15 and TRBJ2-7, with 9 bases identical to TRBD1. Germline-derived CDR1 and CDR2 are LNHNV and YYDKDF (reference sequence). The CDR3 contains 16 residues. V gave up 0 bases and J gave up 5 bases; unmatched junction bases: 8.

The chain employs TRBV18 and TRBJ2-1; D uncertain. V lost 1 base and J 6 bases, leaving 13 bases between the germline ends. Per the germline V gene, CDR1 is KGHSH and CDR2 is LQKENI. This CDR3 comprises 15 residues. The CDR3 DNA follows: TGTGCCAGCTCACCACGAGGCCAGGTGGTCAATGAGCAGTTCTTC. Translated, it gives CASSPRGQVVNEQFF.

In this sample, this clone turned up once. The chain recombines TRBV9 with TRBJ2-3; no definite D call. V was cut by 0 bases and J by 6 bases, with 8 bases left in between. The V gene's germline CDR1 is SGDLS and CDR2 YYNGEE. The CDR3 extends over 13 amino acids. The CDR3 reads CASSVVWMDTQYF. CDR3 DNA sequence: TGTGCCAGCAGCGTAGTTTGGATGGATACGCAGTATTTT.

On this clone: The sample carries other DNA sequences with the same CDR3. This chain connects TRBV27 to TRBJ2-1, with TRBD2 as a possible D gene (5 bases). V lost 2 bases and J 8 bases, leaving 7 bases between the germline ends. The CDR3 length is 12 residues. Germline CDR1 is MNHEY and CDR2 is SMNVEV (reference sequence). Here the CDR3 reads CASSLTRHEQFF. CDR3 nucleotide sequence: TGTGCCAGCAGTTTAACTAGACATGAGCAGTTCTTC.

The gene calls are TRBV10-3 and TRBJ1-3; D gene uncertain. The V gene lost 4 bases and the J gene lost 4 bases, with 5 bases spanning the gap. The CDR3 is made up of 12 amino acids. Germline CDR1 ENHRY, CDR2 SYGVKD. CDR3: CAISVGGNTIYF. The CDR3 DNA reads TGTGCCATCAGTGTGGGGGGAAACACCATATATTTT.

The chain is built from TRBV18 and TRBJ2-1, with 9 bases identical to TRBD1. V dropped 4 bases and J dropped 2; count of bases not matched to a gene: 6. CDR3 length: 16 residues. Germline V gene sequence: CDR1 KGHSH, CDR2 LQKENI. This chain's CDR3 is CASSRTGQGAYNEQFF. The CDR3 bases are TGTGCCAGCTCACGAACGGGACAGGGAGCCTACAATGAGCAGTTCTTC. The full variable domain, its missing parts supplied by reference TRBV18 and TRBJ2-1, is NAGVMQNPRHLVRRRGQEARLRCSPMKGHSHVYWYRQLPEEGLKFMVYLQKENIIDESGMPKERFSAEFPKEGPSILRIQQVVRGDSAAYFCASSRTGQGAYNEQFFGPGTRLTVL.

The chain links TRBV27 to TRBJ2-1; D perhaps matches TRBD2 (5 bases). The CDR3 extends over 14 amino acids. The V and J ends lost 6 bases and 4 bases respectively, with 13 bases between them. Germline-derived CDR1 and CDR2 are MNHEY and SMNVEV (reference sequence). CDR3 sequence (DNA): TGTGCCAGCAGAGCCTCGGGGAATTACAATGAGCAGTTCTTC. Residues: CASRASGNYNEQFF.

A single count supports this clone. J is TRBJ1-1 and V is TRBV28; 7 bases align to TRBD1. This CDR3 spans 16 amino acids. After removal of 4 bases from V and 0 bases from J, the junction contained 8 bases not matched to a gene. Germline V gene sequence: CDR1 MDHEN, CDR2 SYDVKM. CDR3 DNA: TGTGCCAGCAGTTCCCGGACAGGACCTGTGAACACTGAAGCTTTCTTT. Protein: CASSSRTGPVNTEAFF.

The CDR3 nucleotides are TGTGCCAGCAGCTTCTCCAGACCTAGCACAGATACGCAGTATTTT. The encoded protein is CASSFSRPSTDTQYF. The chain links TRBV7-2 to TRBJ2-3; no clear D. The CDR3 length is 15 residues. Trimming took off 3 bases at V and 0 bases at J, with 10 bases between the two ends. The germline V gene has CDR1 SGHTA and CDR2 FQGNSA.

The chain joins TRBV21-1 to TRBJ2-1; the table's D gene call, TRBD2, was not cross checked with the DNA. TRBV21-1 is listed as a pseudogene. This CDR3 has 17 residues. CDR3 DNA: TGTGCCAGCAGCAAAGGGACTAGCGGGTTCTGCTACAATGAGCAGTTCTTC. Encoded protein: CASSKGTSGFCYNEQFF.

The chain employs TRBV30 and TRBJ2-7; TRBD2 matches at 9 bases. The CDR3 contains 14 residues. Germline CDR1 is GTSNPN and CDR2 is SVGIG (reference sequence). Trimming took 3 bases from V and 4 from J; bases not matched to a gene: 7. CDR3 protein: CAWRKREAFYEQYF. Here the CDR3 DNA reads TGTGCCTGGAGAAAGCGGGAGGCCTTTTACGAGCAGTACTTC.

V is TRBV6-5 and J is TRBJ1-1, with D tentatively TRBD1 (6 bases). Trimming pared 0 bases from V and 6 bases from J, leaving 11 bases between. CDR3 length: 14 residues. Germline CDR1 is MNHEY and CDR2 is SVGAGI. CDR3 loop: CASSYSGGRPEAFF. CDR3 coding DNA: TGTGCCAGCAGTTACTCTGGGGGCCGGCCTGAAGCTTTCTTT.

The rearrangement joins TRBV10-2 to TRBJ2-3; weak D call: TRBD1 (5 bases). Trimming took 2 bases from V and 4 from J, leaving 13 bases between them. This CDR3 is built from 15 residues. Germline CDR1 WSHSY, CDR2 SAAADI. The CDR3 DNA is TGCGCCAGCAGTGAGGCGTCAGGGTGGTCAGATACGCAGTATTTT. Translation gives CASSEASGWSDTQYF.

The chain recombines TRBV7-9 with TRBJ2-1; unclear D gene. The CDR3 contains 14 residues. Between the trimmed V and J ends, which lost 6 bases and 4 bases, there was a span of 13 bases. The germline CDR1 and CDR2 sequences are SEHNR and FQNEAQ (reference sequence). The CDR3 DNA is TGTGCCAGCAGTTTCGATTGGCAATACAATGAGCAGTTCTTC. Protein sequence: CASSFDWQYNEQFF.